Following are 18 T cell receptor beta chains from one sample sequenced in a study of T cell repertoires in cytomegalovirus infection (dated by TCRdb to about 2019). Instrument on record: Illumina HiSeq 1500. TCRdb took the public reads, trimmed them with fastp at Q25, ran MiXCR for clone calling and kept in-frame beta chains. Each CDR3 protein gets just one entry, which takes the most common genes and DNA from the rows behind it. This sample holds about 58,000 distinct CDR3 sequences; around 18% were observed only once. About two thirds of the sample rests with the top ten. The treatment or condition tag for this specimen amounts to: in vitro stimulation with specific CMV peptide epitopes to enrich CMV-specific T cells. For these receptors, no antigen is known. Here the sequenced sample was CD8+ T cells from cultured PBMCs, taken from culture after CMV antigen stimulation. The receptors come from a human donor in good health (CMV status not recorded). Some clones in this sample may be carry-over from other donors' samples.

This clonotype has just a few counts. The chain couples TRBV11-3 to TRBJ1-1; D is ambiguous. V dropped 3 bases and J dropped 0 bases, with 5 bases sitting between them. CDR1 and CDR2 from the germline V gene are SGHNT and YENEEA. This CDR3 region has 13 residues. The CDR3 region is CASSFRVNTEAFF. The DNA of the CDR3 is TGTGCCAGCAGCTTCCGGGTGAACACTGAAGCTTTCTTT.

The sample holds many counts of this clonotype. CDR3 loop: CASRLLFGNNEQFF. Here the CDR3 DNA reads TGCGCCAGCAGACTTCTATTCGGTAACAATGAGCAGTTCTTC. This chain uses TRBV4-1 with TRBJ2-1, with D hard to call. V was trimmed by 6 bases and J by 5 bases, leaving 14 bases between them. CDR1 and CDR2 from the germline V gene are MGHRA and YSYEKL. This CDR3 contains 14 residues.

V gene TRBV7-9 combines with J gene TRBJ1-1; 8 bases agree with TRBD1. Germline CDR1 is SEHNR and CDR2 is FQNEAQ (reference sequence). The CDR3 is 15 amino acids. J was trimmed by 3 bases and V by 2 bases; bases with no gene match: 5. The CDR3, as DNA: TGTGCCAGCAGCTTAACTACAGGGGGTGACACTGAAGCTTTCTTT. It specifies CASSLTTGGDTEAFF.

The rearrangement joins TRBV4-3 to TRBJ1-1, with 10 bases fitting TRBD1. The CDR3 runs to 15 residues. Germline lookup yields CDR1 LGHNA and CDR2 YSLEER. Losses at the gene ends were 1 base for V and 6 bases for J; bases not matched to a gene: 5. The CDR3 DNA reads TGCGCCAGCAGCCAAGGGACAGGGGGGAGGGCTGAAGCTTTCTTT. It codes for CASSQGTGGRAEAFF.

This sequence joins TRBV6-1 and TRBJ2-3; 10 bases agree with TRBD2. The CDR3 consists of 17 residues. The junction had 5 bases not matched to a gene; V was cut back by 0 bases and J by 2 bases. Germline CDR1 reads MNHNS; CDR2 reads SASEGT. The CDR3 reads CASSEAGLAVPTDTQYF. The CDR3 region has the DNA TGTGCCAGCAGTGAAGCAGGACTAGCGGTTCCCACAGATACGCAGTATTTT.

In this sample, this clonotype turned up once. The CDR3 reads CASSHPTGPSNYGYTF. The DNA for the CDR3 is TGTGCCAGCAGCCACCCCACGGGGCCTTCTAACTATGGCTACACCTTC. This chain uses TRBV6-1 with TRBJ1-2; tentative D call: TRBD1 (5 bases). CDR1 is MNHNS and CDR2 is SASEGT in the germline V gene. The CDR3 totals 16 residues. V was clipped by 6 bases and J by 0 bases, with 17 bases between them.

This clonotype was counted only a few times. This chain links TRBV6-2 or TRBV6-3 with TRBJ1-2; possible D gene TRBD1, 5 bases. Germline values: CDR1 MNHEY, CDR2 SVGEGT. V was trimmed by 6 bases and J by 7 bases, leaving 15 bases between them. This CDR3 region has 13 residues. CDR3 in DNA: TGTGCCAGCAGCCCTGGGGACGATATTGGCTACACCTTC. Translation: CASSPGDDIGYTF.

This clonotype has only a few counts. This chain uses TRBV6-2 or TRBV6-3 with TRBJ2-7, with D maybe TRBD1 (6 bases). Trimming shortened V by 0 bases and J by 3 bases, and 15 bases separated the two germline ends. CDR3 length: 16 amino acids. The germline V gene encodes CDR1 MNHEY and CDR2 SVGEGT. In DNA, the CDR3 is TGTGCCAGCAGTTACTCGAAGGTCAGGGGAATCTACGAGCAGTACTTC. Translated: CASSYSKVRGIYEQYF.

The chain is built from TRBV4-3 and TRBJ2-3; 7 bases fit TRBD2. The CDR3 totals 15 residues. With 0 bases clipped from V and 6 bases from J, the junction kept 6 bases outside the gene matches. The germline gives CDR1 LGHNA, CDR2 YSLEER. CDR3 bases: TGCGCCAGCAGCCAAGATGGGGGGGGTACGGATACGCAGTATTTT. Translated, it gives CASSQDGGGTDTQYF.

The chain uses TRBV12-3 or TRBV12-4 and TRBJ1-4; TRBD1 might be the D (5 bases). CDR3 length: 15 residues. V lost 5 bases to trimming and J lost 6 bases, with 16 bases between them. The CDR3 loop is CASSIGTSGDEKLFF. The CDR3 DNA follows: TGTGCCAGCAGTATAGGGACTTCTGGGGATGAAAAACTGTTTTTT.

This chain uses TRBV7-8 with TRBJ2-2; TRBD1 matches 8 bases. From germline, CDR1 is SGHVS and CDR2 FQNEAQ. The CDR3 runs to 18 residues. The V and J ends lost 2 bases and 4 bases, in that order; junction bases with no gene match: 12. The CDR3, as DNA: TGTGCCAGCAGCTTAAGTCTCTCGGACAGGGTATCCACCGGGGAGCTGTTTTTT. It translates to CASSLSLSDRVSTGELFF.

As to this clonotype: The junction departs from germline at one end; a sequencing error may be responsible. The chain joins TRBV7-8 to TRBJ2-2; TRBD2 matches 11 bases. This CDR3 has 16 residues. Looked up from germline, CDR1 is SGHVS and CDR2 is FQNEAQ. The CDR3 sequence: CASSVAGGPLGGELFF. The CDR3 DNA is TGTGCCAGCAGCGTAGCGGGAGGGCCGTTGGGCGGGGAGCTGTTTTTT.

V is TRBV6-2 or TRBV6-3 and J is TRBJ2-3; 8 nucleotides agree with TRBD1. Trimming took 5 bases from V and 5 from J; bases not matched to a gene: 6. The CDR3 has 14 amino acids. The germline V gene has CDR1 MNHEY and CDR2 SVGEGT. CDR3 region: CASSQTGAGDTQYF. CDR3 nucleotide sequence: TGTGCCAGCAGTCAGACAGGGGCAGGAGATACGCAGTATTTT.

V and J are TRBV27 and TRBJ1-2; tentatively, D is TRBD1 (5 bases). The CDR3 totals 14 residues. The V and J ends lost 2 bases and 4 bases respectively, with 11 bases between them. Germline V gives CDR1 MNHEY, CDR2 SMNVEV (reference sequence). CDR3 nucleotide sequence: TGTGCCAGCAGTTTAGGGACCGGGCCCTATGGCTACACCTTC. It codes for CASSLGTGPYGYTF.

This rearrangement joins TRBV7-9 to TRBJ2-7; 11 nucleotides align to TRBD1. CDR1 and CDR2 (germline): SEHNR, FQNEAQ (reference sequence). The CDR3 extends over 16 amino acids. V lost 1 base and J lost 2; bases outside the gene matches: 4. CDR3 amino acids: CASSLGGGQGAYEQYF. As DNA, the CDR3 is TGTGCCAGCAGCTTAGGAGGGGGACAGGGGGCCTACGAGCAGTACTTC. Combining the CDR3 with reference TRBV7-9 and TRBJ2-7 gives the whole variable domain DTGVSQNPRHKITKRGQNVTFRCDPISEHNRLYWYRQTLGQGPEFLTYFQNEAQLEKSRLLSDRFSAERPKGSFSTLEIQRTEQGDSAMYLCASSLGGGQGAYEQYFGPGTRLTVT.

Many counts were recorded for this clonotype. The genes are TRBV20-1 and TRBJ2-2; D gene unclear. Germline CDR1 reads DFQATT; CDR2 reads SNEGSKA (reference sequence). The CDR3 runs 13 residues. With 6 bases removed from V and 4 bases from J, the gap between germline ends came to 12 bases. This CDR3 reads CSAKKTVTGELFF. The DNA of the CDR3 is TGCAGTGCAAAAAAGACGGTCACCGGGGAGCTGTTTTTT.

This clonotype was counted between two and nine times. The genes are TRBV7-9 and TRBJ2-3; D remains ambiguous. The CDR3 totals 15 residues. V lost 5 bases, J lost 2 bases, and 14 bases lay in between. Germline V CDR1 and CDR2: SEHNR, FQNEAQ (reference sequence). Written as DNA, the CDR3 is TGTGCCAGCAGCCCCCCTGACCGACTCACAGATACGCAGTATTTT. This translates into CASSPPDRLTDTQYF.

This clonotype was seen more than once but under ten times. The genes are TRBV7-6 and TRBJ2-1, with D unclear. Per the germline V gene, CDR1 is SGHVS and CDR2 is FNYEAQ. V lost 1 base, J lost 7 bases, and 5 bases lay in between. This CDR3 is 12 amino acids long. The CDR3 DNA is TGTGCCAGCAGCTTAGGCGAGAATGAGCAGTTCTTC. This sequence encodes CASSLGENEQFF.